Reported below is one T cell receptor beta chain. Its specificity is not known. Germline assignment: CDR1 KGHSH and CDR2 LQKENI. This CDR3 contains 14 residues. Unmatched junction bases numbered 4, after V lost 8 bases and J lost 0 bases. These data belong to a study of Ad26.COV2.S vaccination and SARS-CoV-2 variants. Study-level information: Vaccine-arm donor from the placebo-controlled COV1001 Ad26.COV2.S trial. The study gave Ad26.COV2.S intramuscularly, once or twice 56 days apart.

Method: immunoSEQ multiplex PCR; TCRdb's copy keeps in-frame clones and lacks some. This sample yields hundreds of thousands of clones, of which over 75% are seen a single time; over 2.5% belongs to the top ten. Treatment here: over 15 received Ad26.COV2.S at low or high dose, single or two shots; 5 received placebo; per-sample allocation not given. After the first vaccine or placebo injection, samples were drawn on day 63. What was given as vaccine was an Ad26 vector encoding Wuhan-strain SARS-CoV-2 spike. Study-wide results and caveats: From the TCR breadth and depth analyses, total T cell responses may have been underestimated.

The J gene is TRBJ1-3, the V gene TRBV18, with TRBD1 identical over 7 bases. Sequenced here: peripheral blood, sampled in a trial of Ad26.COV2.S vaccine versus placebo. The receptor was isolated from a person aged 18 to 65 who received the Ad26.COV2.S COVID-19 vaccine or a placebo. Written as DNA, the CDR3 is TGTGCCAGCCAGGGACAGAACTCTGGAAACACCATATATTTT. It specifies CASQGQNSGNTIYF.